The T cell receptor beta chain under discussion was sequenced for a study of OX40 agonist ivuxolimab in advanced cancers. In terms of the full investigation: The costimulatory receptor OX40 (CD134) was targeted by ivuxolimab, a fully human IgG2 agonistic monoclonal antibody. In the dose-escalation cohort, 82.7% of patients were male, and the mean age was around 60 years, with a range of roughly 20 to 85. The paper describes the monotherapy dose-escalation part (N = 52 patients) of the phase I trial of ivuxolimab. Peripheral TCRbeta sequencing aimed to test whether ivuxolimab altered TCR sequence diversity and caused clonal T-cell expansion. Of the approximately 50 dose-escalation patients, hepatocellular carcinoma was present in around 20, melanoma in approximately 15, renal cell carcinoma in 9 and head and neck cancer in 9. Partial responses were achieved by three dose-escalation patients, of whom one had hepatocellular carcinoma and two had cutaneous melanoma. Patients were allowed to have had prior anti-PD-1, anti-PD-L1 or anti-CTLA-4 therapy, and around 41% of the dose-escalation patients had previously received checkpoint inhibitors. Intravenous ivuxolimab was administered to patients every 2 weeks at six dose levels: 0.01, 0.1, 0.3, 1.5, 3 and 10 mg/kg. Paper-wide results and their limitations: In the 0.1-3.0 mg/kg groups, partial responders had among the lowest normalized peripheral clonal expansion, particularly in CD8+ T cells. The antigen specificity of the peripheral T cells that underwent clonal expansion was not determined. At doses of 0.1 to 3.0 mg/kg, clonal expansion of both CD4+ and CD8+ T cells in blood was seen between baseline and week 6. On average, CD8+ T cells showed more expanded clones than CD4+ T cells after ivuxolimab. Low levels of normalized T-cell clonal expansion were also seen in some nonresponding patients.

Genomic DNA was extracted from sorted cells for sequencing of the TCRbeta CDR3 region. The immunoSEQ Assay was used to sequence the TCRbeta CDR3 regions. The clones in this table, taken by TCRdb from immuneACCESS, are in-frame only. Not every clone is retained; where verified, under half of the shortfall comes from an unresolved V gene, and the cause of the rest is unknown. Counted in this sample were about 120,000 clones; 85% to 90% of them appeared once. The biggest ten clones account for under 0.7% of the sample. The trial excluded patients who had a history of autoimmune disease or who were on systemic immunosuppression. In every dose cohort, peripheral blood was drawn for TCR sequencing at baseline, cycle 4 day 1, and cycle 7 day 1. The samples were taken from a phase I, first-in-human, multicenter, open-label dose-escalation trial of ivuxolimab. Adults with locally advanced or metastatic head and neck squamous cell, hepatocellular, melanoma or renal cell carcinoma were enrolled in the trial. Before TCR sequencing, CD4+ T cells and CD8+ T cells were sorted from peripheral blood as separate populations.

Comments on this clone: Its antigen remains unidentified. No much larger clonotype is one base removed from it; base qualities were not supplied.

Reading the germline V gene gives CDR1 ENHRY and CDR2 SYGVKD. V is pruned by 6 bases and J by 1 base, leaving 10 bases of the junction without a gene match. From the cysteine through the phenylalanine, the CDR3 covers 16 amino acids. Of all the DNA, just the CDR3 is kept, 48 bases in frame from base 1. This sequence uses TRBV10-3 and TRBJ2-7, and 9 junction bases match TRBD1. The material was CD4+ or CD8+ T cells sorted from blood, obtained in a trial of the OX40 agonist ivuxolimab. The TCR was taken from an adult with an advanced solid tumor such as melanoma, head and neck, liver or kidney cancer. The CDR3 here reads CAIRGPGQGRSYEQYF. The DNA sequence is given as TGTGCCATCAGGGGACCGGGACAGGGTAGATCCTACGAGCAGTACTTC.